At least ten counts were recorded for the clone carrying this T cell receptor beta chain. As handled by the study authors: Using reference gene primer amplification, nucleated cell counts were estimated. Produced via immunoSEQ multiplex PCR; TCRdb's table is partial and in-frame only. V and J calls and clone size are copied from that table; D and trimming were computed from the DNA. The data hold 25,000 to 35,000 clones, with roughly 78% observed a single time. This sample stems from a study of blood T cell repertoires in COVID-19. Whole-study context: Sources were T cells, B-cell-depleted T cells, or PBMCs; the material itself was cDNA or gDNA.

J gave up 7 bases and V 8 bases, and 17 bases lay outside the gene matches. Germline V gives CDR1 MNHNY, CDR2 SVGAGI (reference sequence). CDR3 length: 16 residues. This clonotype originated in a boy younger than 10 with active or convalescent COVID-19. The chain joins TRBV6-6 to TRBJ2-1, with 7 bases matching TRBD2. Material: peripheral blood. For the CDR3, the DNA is TGTGCCAGCGGAACGCCGGGTGGGAGGGCGAGGAATGAGCAGTTCTTC. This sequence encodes CASGTPGGRARNEQFF.